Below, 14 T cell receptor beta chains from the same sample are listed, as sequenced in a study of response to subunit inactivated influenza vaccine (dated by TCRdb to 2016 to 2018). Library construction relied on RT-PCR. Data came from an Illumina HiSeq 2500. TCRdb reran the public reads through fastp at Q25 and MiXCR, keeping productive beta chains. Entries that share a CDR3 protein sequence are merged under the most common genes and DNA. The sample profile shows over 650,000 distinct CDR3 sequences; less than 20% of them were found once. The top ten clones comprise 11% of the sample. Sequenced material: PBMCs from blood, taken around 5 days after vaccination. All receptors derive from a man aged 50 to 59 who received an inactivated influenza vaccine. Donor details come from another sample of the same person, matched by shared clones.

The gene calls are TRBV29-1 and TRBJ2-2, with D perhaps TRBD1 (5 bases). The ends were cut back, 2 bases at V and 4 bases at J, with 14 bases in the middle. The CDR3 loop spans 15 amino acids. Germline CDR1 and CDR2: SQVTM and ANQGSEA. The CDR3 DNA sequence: TGCAGCGTTGAAATTAGGCAGGGAATCACCGGGGAGCTGTTTTTT. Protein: CSVEIRQGITGELFF.

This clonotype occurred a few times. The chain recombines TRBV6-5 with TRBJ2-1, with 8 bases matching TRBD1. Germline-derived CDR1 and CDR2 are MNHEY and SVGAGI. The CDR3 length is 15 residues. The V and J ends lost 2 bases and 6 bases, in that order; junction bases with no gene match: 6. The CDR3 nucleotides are TGTGCCAGCAGTTACCGGACAGGGTTACTCAATGAGCAGTTCTTC. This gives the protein CASSYRTGLLNEQFF.

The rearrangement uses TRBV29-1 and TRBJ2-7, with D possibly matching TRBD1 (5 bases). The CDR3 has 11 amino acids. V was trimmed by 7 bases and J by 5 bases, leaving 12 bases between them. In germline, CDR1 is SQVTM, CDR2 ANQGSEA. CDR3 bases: TGCAGCGGTGCACTCAGGGACGAGCAGTACTTC. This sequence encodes CSGALRDEQYF.

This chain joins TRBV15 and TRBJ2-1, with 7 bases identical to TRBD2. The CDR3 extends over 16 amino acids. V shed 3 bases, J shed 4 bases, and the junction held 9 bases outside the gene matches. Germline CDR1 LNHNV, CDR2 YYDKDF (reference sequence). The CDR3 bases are TGTGCCACCAGCAGGGAACTAGCGTCCCCTTACAATGAGCAGTTCTTC. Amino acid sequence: CATSRELASPYNEQFF.

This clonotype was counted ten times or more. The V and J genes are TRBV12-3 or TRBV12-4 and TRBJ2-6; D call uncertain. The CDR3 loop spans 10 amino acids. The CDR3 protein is CNHRANVLTF. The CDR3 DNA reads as TGTAACCATAGGGCCAACGTCCTGACTTTC.

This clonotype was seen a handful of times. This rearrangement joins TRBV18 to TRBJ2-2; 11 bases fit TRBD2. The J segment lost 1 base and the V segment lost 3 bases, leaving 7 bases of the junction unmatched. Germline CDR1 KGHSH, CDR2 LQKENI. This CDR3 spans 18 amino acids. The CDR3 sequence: CASSPFSGLAGNTGELFF. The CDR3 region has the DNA TGTGCCAGCTCACCTTTTTCAGGACTAGCGGGGAACACCGGGGAGCTGTTTTTT.

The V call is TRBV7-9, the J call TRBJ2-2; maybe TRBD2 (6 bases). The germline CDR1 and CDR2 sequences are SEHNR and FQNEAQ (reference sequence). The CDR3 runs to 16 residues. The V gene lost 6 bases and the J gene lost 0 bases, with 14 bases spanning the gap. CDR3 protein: CASSPSSSANTGELFF. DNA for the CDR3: TGTGCCAGCAGTCCGTCATCTAGCGCGAACACCGGGGAGCTGTTTTTT.

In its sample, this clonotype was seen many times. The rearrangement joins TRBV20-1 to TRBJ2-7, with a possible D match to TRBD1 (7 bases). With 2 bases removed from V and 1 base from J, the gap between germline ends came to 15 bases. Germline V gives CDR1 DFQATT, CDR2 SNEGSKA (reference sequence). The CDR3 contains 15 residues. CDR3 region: CSARPQGGQSYEQYF. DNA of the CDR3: TGCAGTGCTAGACCCCAGGGGGGACAATCCTACGAGCAGTACTTC.

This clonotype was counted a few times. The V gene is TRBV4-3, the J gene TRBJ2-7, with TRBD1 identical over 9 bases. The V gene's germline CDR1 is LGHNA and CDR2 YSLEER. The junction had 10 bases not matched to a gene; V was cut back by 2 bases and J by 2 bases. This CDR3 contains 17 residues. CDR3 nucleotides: TGCGCCAGCAGCCAACTCCACCGGGACAGGGTCGCCTACGAGCAGTACTTC. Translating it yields CASSQLHRDRVAYEQYF.

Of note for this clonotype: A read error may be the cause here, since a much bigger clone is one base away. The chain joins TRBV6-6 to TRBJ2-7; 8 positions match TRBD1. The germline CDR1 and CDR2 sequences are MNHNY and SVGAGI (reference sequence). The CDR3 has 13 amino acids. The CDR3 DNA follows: TGTACCAGCAGTAAGGACAGGGCCTACGAGCAGTACTTC. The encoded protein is CTSSKDRAYEQYF.

CDR3 DNA sequence: TGTGCCAGCACCTCTTGGCAGGGAGGTAGGACTGAAGCTTTCTTT. It translates to CASTSWQGGRTEAFF. This chain connects TRBV28 to TRBJ1-1, with D possibly matching TRBD1 (5 bases). This CDR3 is 15 amino acids long. The V gene's germline CDR1 is MDHEN and CDR2 SYDVKM. Between the trimmed V and J ends, which lost 7 bases and 5 bases, there was a span of 20 bases.

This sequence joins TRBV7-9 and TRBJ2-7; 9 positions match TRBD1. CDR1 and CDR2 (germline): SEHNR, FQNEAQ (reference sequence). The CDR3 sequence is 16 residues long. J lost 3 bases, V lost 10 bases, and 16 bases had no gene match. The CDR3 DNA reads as TGTGCCACCTACCGCTCCACAGGGGGCCCTATCTACGAGCAGTACTTC. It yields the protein CATYRSTGGPIYEQYF. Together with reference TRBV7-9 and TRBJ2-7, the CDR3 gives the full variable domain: DTGVSQNPRHKITKRGQNVTFRCDPISEHNRLYWYRQTLGQGPEFLTYFQNEAQLEKSRLLSDRFSAERPKGSFSTLEIQRTEQGDSAMYLCATYRSTGGPIYEQYFGPGTRLTVT.

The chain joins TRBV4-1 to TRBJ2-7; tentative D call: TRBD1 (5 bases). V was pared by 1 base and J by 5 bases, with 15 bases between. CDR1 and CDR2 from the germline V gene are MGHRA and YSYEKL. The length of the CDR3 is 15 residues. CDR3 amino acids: CASSQGLSRVDEQYF. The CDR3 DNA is TGCGCCAGCAGCCAAGGGCTGTCCAGGGTGGACGAGCAGTACTTC.

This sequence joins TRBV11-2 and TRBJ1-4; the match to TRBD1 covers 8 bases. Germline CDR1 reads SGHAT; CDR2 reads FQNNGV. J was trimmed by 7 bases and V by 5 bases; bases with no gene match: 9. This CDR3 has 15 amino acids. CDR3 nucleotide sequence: TGTGCCAGCAGCGCTACAGGGGGATTGGCTGAAAAACTGTTTTTT. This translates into CASSATGGLAEKLFF.